The 26 T cell receptor beta chains in this list originate from one sample, sequenced in a study of blood T cell repertoires in COVID-19. Libraries were prepared by immunoSEQ multiplex PCR; TCRdb keeps only in-frame clonotypes and omits some of them. The data show tens of thousands of clones, with 82% seen just once and roughly 7% held by the top ten. The sequenced sample consisted of peripheral blood. All receptors come from a man in his forties or fifties with acute or convalescent COVID-19.

The chain links TRBV2 to TRBJ1-5; D ambiguous. Germline CDR1 and CDR2: SNHLY and FYNNEI. V lost 2 bases, J lost 9 bases, and 11 bases lay in between. This CDR3 is 13 amino acids long. CDR3 residues: CASSEPGPLPQHF. The CDR3 bases are TGTGCCAGCAGTGAACCAGGCCCGCTGCCCCAGCATTTT.

The chain links TRBV3-1 (or the pseudogene TRBV3-2) to TRBJ2-1; D gene ambiguous. The CDR3 covers 16 residues. In germline, CDR1 is LGHDT, CDR2 YNNKEL (reference sequence). V lost 0 bases, J lost 5 bases, and 14 bases lay in between. CDR3 coding DNA: TGTGCCAGCAGCCAAGACCTAACGGTGCCCAACAATGAGCAGTTCTTC. This gives the protein CASSQDLTVPNNEQFF.

The chain has TRBV18 and TRBJ2-7; 7 bases line up with TRBD1. The V gene's germline CDR1 is KGHSH and CDR2 LQKENI. V lost 5 bases, J lost 2 bases, and 3 bases stayed unmatched. The CDR3 is 13 residues long. The CDR3 spells CASSSQGAYEQYF. CDR3 DNA: TGTGCCAGCTCATCTCAGGGGGCCTACGAGCAGTACTTC.

This clone was counted a few times. The CDR3 sequence: CASSYGNRGGTQYF. In DNA form, the CDR3 reads TGTGCCAGCAGTTACGGTAACAGGGGAGGCACGCAGTATTTT. The chain recombines TRBV6-2 or TRBV6-3 with TRBJ2-3; perhaps TRBD1 as D (7 bases). The CDR3 runs to 14 residues. Germline loops: CDR1 MNHEY, CDR2 SVGEGT. Trimming stripped 2 bases from V and 9 bases from J, with 15 bases between.

The chain joins TRBV30 to TRBJ1-4; 7 bases agree with TRBD1. CDR3 length: 15 residues. CDR1 and CDR2 from the germline V gene are GTSNPN and SVGIG (reference sequence). Losses at the gene ends were 2 bases for V and 8 bases for J; bases not matched to a gene: 11. CDR3 sequence reads: CAWSPVGRGREKLFF. In nucleotides, the CDR3 is TGTGCCTGGAGTCCTGTGGGAAGGGGGCGCGAAAAACTGTTTTTT. Complete variable domain (other parts from reference TRBV30 and TRBJ1-4): SQTIHQWPATLVQPVGSPLSLECTVEGTSNPNLYWYRQAAGRGLQLLFYSVGIGQISSEVPQNLSASRPQDRQFILSSKKLLLSDSGFYLCAWSPVGRGREKLFFGSGTQLSVL.

V gene TRBV5-1 combines with J gene TRBJ2-5; 9 bases align to TRBD1. Germline CDR1 SGHRS, CDR2 YFSETQ. Trimming cost V 6 bases and J 5 bases; bases outside gene matches: 5. The CDR3 sequence is 13 residues long. The CDR3 protein is CASTQGARETQYF. CDR3 bases: TGCGCCAGCACACAGGGGGCGCGGGAGACCCAGTACTTC.

This clone was recorded once. The chain combines TRBV4-1 with TRBJ2-7; D possibly corresponds to TRBD1 (6 bases). This CDR3 has 15 residues. V lost 1 base and J 5 bases, leaving 15 bases between the germline ends. Germline assignment: CDR1 MGHRA and CDR2 YSYEKL. The CDR3 region has the DNA TGCGCCAGCAGCCAAGCGAGGACAGTTATCAACGAGCAGTACTTC. This encodes CASSQARTVINEQYF.

V and J are TRBV6-2 or TRBV6-3 and TRBJ2-7; TRBD1 aligns across 7 bases. Germline V lookup: CDR1 MNHEY, CDR2 SVGEGT. J was trimmed by 0 bases and V by 4 bases; bases with no gene match: 6. The CDR3 has 15 residues. CDR3 amino acids: CASSSLRGSSYEQYF. The CDR3 DNA is TGTGCCAGCAGTTCCCTCAGGGGGAGCTCCTACGAGCAGTACTTC.

V gene TRBV6-1 combines with J gene TRBJ2-5; possible D gene TRBD1, 6 bases. Germline CDR1 MNHNS, CDR2 SASEGT. The V and J ends lost 0 bases and 7 bases respectively, with 15 bases between them. CDR3 length: 15 amino acids. CDR3: CASSEAGTGKGTQYF. The CDR3 DNA reads as TGTGCCAGCAGTGAAGCAGGAACAGGGAAGGGGACCCAGTACTTC.

The chain links TRBV10-3 to TRBJ1-5, with TRBD1 matching 7 bases. V shed 8 bases, J shed 4 bases, and the junction held 5 bases outside the gene matches. This CDR3 region has 13 residues. In germline, CDR1 is ENHRY, CDR2 SYGVKD. In DNA form, the CDR3 reads TGTGCCATCCAAGGACAGGCTAATCAGCCCCAGCATTTT. Residues: CAIQGQANQPQHF.

V is TRBV14 and J is TRBJ1-1; D gene uncertain. CDR1 is SGHDN, CDR2 FVKESK, per germline. V dropped 0 bases and J dropped 9 bases, with 8 bases sitting between them. This CDR3 region has 12 residues. The CDR3 here is CASSQDSRQAFF. The CDR3 nucleotides are TGTGCCAGCAGCCAAGACAGTCGCCAAGCTTTCTTT.

The chain recombines TRBV5-1 with TRBJ2-3; TRBD1 matches at 9 bases. The CDR3 is 16 residues long. V was pared by 0 bases and J by 1 base, with 3 bases of the junction left unmatched. Germline V gives CDR1 SGHRS, CDR2 YFSETQ. CDR3 bases: TGCGCCAGCAGCTTGGAGGGACAGGGACGCACAGATACGCAGTATTTT. Residues: CASSLEGQGRTDTQYF.

This clone was detected only a few times. This chain uses TRBV10-3 with TRBJ1-3, with no clear D. Germline CDR1 is ENHRY and CDR2 is SYGVKD. With 4 bases removed from V and 0 bases from J, the gap between germline ends came to 10 bases. The CDR3 is 15 residues long. CDR3 protein: CAISGGGNSGNTIYF. The CDR3 region has the DNA TGTGCCATCAGTGGCGGAGGCAACTCTGGAAACACCATATATTTT.

The rearrangement links TRBV10-3 to TRBJ2-5; 7 bases fit TRBD1. Germline CDR1 is ENHRY and CDR2 is SYGVKD. Trimming removed 1 base from V and 3 bases from J; junction bases left unmatched: 2. There are 14 residues in the CDR3. The CDR3 nucleotides are TGTGCCATCAGTGAGTTGACAGGGAAAGAGACCCAGTACTTC. Translated, it gives CAISELTGKETQYF.

Written as DNA, the CDR3 is TGTGCCAGCAGCGTAGAGGGCCCAGATACGCAGTATTTT. It is translated as CASSVEGPDTQYF. The chain combines TRBV5-6 with TRBJ2-3, with a tentative D call TRBD2 (5 bases). The V end was cut by 4 bases, the J end by 4 bases, with 10 bases between. The germline V gene encodes CDR1 SGHDT and CDR2 YYEEEE. This CDR3 region has 13 residues.

The V and J genes are TRBV3-1 (or the pseudogene TRBV3-2) and TRBJ2-3; 7 bases are shared with TRBD2. The V segment lost 3 bases and the J segment 6 bases; nucleotides outside the gene matches: 9. This CDR3 spans 15 amino acids. The germline CDR1 and CDR2 sequences are LGHDT and YNNKEL (reference sequence). The CDR3 region has the DNA TGTGCCAGCAGCCAGACCTTGGGGGGAGGGGATACGCAGTATTTT. This sequence encodes CASSQTLGGGDTQYF.

Remarks on this clone: The DNA is omitted, as the CDR3 cannot be located on it reliably, and the CDR3 follows TCRdb's listing. V gene TRBV12-2 combines with J gene TRBJ2-1; the listed D gene, TRBD1, was not tested against the DNA. TRBV12-2 is marked as a pseudogene. The CDR3 spans 16 amino acids, including both terminal residues. CDR3 residues: CASRLVATGNVGEQFF.

The chain links TRBV19 to TRBJ1-1, with 7 bases fitting TRBD1. The CDR3 sequence is 14 residues long. The J segment lost 3 bases and the V segment lost 4 bases, leaving 5 bases of the junction unmatched. Germline V CDR1 and CDR2: LNHDA, SQIVND (reference sequence). DNA for the CDR3: TGTGCCAGTAGTAGAGGACAGGCGTACACTGAAGCTTTCTTT. This gives the protein CASSRGQAYTEAFF.

The chain employs TRBV5-8 and TRBJ1-4, with D perhaps TRBD1 (6 bases). CDR1 SGHTS and CDR2 YDEGEE come from the germline V gene. V was pared by 4 bases and J by 1 base, with 17 bases between. The CDR3 contains 17 residues. The CDR3 DNA reads as TGTGCCAGCAGCCACCGGGACCTCAGGGGAACTAATGAAAAACTGTTTTTT. Its protein product is CASSHRDLRGTNEKLFF.

The genes are TRBV10-3 and TRBJ2-1; D is possibly TRBD1 (10 bases). The ends were cut back, 6 bases at V and 7 bases at J, with 19 bases in the middle. This CDR3 contains 15 residues. The germline V gene has CDR1 ENHRY and CDR2 SYGVKD. The CDR3 coding sequence is TGTGCCATCAGGCCTAGCGGGACAGGGGAGAATGAGCAGTTCTTC. It is translated as CAIRPSGTGENEQFF.

The CDR3 nucleotides read TGTGCCAGCAGCCAAGGACAGGCCCTGGGGGGCTACACCTTC. Residues: CASSQGQALGGYTF. V gene TRBV3-1 (or the pseudogene TRBV3-2) combines with J gene TRBJ1-2; the D gene is possibly TRBD1 (6 bases). Looked up from germline, CDR1 is LGHDT and CDR2 is YNNKEL (reference sequence). This CDR3 has 14 residues. Trimming left V 1 base short and J 8 bases short, with 14 bases between.

The V call is TRBV19, the J call TRBJ2-1; 9 bases align to TRBD1. CDR1 and CDR2 from the germline V gene are LNHDA and SQIVND (reference sequence). V dropped 7 bases and J dropped 1; count of bases not matched to a gene: 5. The CDR3 is 15 residues long. The CDR3 loop is CASTDRGGSYNEQFF. Here the CDR3 DNA reads TGTGCCAGTACCGACAGGGGGGGATCCTACAATGAGCAGTTCTTC.

This rearrangement joins TRBV9 to TRBJ1-4, with a weak D call TRBD1 (6 bases). CDR3 length equals 15 residues. V lost 0 bases and J 5 bases, leaving 11 bases between the germline ends. Germline CDR1 SGDLS, CDR2 YYNGEE. Written as DNA, the CDR3 is TGTGCCAGCAGCGTAGCCGGGACACACAATGAAAAACTGTTTTTT. Translated: CASSVAGTHNEKLFF.

This chain connects TRBV9 to TRBJ1-5; 8 bases are shared with TRBD1. The V gene end was trimmed by 0 bases and the J gene end by 7 bases; junction bases not matched to a gene: 9. Per the germline V gene, CDR1 is SGDLS and CDR2 is YYNGEE. CDR3 length: 16 amino acids. The chain's CDR3 is CASSVGGQGAGQPQHF. CDR3 DNA: TGTGCCAGCAGCGTAGGAGGGCAGGGGGCCGGCCAGCCCCAGCATTTT.

In this sample, this clone turned up a few times. The chain carries TRBV24-1 and TRBJ1-2; D may be TRBD1 (5 bases). Trimming took off 2 bases at V and 7 bases at J, with 16 bases between the two ends. This CDR3 has 15 residues. In germline, CDR1 is KGHDR, CDR2 SFDVKD. This CDR3 reads CATSDWGTVNGGYTF. DNA for the CDR3: TGTGCCACCAGTGATTGGGGCACTGTTAACGGTGGCTACACCTTC.

The rearrangement joins TRBV19 to TRBJ1-3; the match to TRBD1 covers 8 bases. V gave up 5 bases and J gave up 0 bases; unmatched junction bases: 6. Per the germline V gene, CDR1 is LNHDA and CDR2 is SQIVND (reference sequence). This CDR3 contains 16 residues. The DNA of the CDR3 is TGTGCCAGTAGTTCCCAGGGGGCTAGCTCTGGAAACACCATATATTTT. Protein: CASSSQGASSGNTIYF.